The source of this T cell receptor (beta chain) is a study of monozygotic twins with inflammatory bowel disease. Study outcomes and limitations: Healthy twins shared more clonotypes with others than IBD patients, most markedly active ones. Support was absent for any single strong signal or clonotype linked to IBD.

cDNA for TCRalpha and TCRbeta was amplified by nested PCRs of about 17 then nine to ten cycles. TCRdb reprocessed the 5' RACE reads and keeps a single row for each CDR3 protein, giving no DNA. This table lists approximately 120,000 distinct CDR3 sequences. Someone took a 2.5 ml blood sample from each of the donors. Worth noting for this clonotype: Antigen: not known.

CDR3 length equals 13 residues. Germline V lookup: CDR1 MNHEY, CDR2 SVGAGI. The genes are TRBV6-5 and TRBJ2-2. Sequenced sample: blood. The clonotype was recovered from a human donor with ulcerative colitis or Crohn's disease, or a healthy co-twin of an affected twin (not recorded which). CDR3 amino acids: CASRRHPTGELFF.